A single T cell receptor beta chain is shown here with its context. This clone's antigen is unknown. No base quality information exists; no much larger clone differs at one position. This entry belongs to a study of blood T cell repertoires in COVID-19 (dated by TCRdb to the early 2020s). Background on the whole study: Collaborator samples came from the United States, Italy and Spain and covered acute and convalescent phases of COVID-19. The dataset comprised deeply sampled blood TCRbeta repertoires from subjects exposed to, actively infected with, or recovered from COVID-19. Where available, HLA class I and class II types were obtained from metadata supplied by the sample provider rather than from assay-based typing. A de-identified subject ID, COVID-19 status, age in years and sex were almost always included in the sample metadata. The samples were drawn from the first 160 participants of the ongoing ImmuneRACE study and from 1,254 subjects provided by 6 global collaborators. The repertoires were released in a freely available public database intended as a resource for research on the immune response to SARS-CoV-2. The prospective study material was composed of cDNA or gDNA derived from T cells, B-cell-depleted T cells, or PBMCs. Overall results and qualifications from the work: Clinical and demographic metadata were provided uncurated, with the amount varying by source and participant.

TCRbeta CDR3 regions were amplified from genomic DNA by means of the immunoSEQ Assay, a bias-controlled multiplex PCR. The authors' analysis ran thus. The number of nucleated cells in each sample was estimated by amplification of reference gene primers within the assay. To quantify the absolute abundance of each unique TCRbeta CDR3 rearrangement, sequence reads were collapsed and filtered. For each sample, productive Simpson clonality was calculated by taking the square root of Simpson's diversity index across productive rearrangements. TCRdb retrieved this table from immuneACCESS and kept in-frame rearrangements only. Not all clones are present; in checked studies, unresolved V genes account for under half, and no reason is known for the remainder. The V and J calls and clone size are taken from that table; D and trimming were inferred from the DNA. The sample has around 58,000 clones on record, 80% to 90% of them singletons. 43% of the sample lies in the top ten.

V drops 6 bases and J drops 5 bases, leaving 16 bases in between. CDR1 SGHAT and CDR2 FQNNGV were looked up in the germline V gene. Inclusive of the bounding cysteine and phenylalanine, the CDR3 is 15 residues long. CDR3 DNA is the only sequence kept; it has 45 bases, read in frame from the first base. In Seattle, one collaborating source enrolled patients while the infection was active and tracked those patients longitudinally over the course of disease. Each collaborating institution followed its own protocols to collect whole blood in K2EDTA tubes. For TCRbeta analysis, collaborator samples were shipped as frozen whole blood, as isolated PBMCs, or as DNA extracted from either sample type.

The sequence came from a woman aged 55-69 years with COVID-19, enrolled during active disease. Sample: peripheral blood. The receptor chain draws on TRBV11-2 and TRBJ1-4; matching of 6 bases hints at TRBD1 as the D gene. The nucleotide sequence reads TGTGCCAGCAGAAGGTGGGGGGGCCGGAATGAAAAACTGTTTTTT. This gives the protein CASRRWGGRNEKLFF.